The sequence of this T cell receptor beta chain was determined in a study of early T cells in non-severe SARS-CoV-2 infection. Study information: The authors sequenced bulk RNA from unsorted whole blood, leaving chains unpaired. The study's findings and limits: VDJdb matching favored anti-spike CD8 responses, missing private and CD4 specificities.

To note about this clonotype: The antigen is undetermined.

Individual cDNA molecules were tagged with unique molecular identifiers. TCRdb reprocessed the 5' RACE reads via MiXCR and lists one record per CDR3 protein. The top ten clones hold 10% of a sample with 50,000 or so distinct CDR3 sequences, roughly 13% of them seen once. Germline values: CDR1 MDHEN, CDR2 SYDVKM. Trimming removed 3 bases at V and 5 bases at J, with 14 bases between. CDR3 length: 14 amino acids. The chain couples TRBV28 to TRBJ2-7; possibly TRBD2 for D (6 bases). Sequencing was performed on whole blood. The sequence derives from an adult who was a healthcare worker with PCR-confirmed SARS-CoV-2 infection or an uninfected control (not recorded which). The CDR3 DNA reads TGTGCCAGCAGTTTTCCCGCCGGGAGCCACGAGCAGTACTTC. Translated, it gives CASSFPAGSHEQYF.